This entry features one TCR beta chain sequence. Antigen specificity is unknown. This entry is derived from a study of cytomegalovirus exposure and HLA in healthy donors. Study-wide results and limits: Altogether, some 170 TCR beta chains were recorded as cytomegalovirus-associated. Other equally common chains were less clonally expanded than HLA-associated TCR beta chains, a later analysis showed.

The germline V gene has CDR1 ENHRY and CDR2 SYGVKD. The CDR3 is made up of 16 amino acids. V lost 8 bases, J lost 6 bases, and 23 bases lay in between. Researchers ran the PCR with 60 Vbeta and 13 Jbeta primers. Clones were sequenced by immunoSEQ multiplex PCR, and TCRdb holds only the in-frame ones, with some missing. The sample comprises roughly 200,000 clones, around 80% of which are singletons, and approximately 4.4% rests with the top ten. The receptor was isolated from a woman aged 25 to 45 in good health and CMV-seropositive. The chain is built from TRBV10-3 and TRBJ1-5; TRBD1 might be the D (5 bases). The sequencing input was PBMCs. The CDR3 region has the DNA TGTGCCATCGGGGGGGATATCGGGGGTAAGGGTCAGCCCCAGCATTTT. Its protein is CAIGGDIGGKGQPQHF.